The 18 T cell receptor beta chains listed next were all sequenced from one sample in a study of patients and donors after allogeneic stem cell transplantation. A single record per CDR3 protein comes from TCRdb applying MiXCR to the RT-PCR reads. Here the sample spans about 150,000 distinct CDR3 sequences, 24% being singletons. The sequencing sample was made of blood, either unsorted or a sorted T cell fraction (not recorded which). The receptors here all came from a human donor who was either an allogeneic HSCT recipient or a stem cell or donor lymphocyte infusion donor (not recorded which). It is not recorded whose cells these are; they may come from a transplant donor.

The chain is built from TRBV29-1 and TRBJ1-1; no clear D gene. Germline values: CDR1 SQVTM, CDR2 ANQGSEA. The CDR3 covers 14 residues. Trimming took off 3 bases at V and 0 bases at J, with 11 bases between the two ends. This CDR3 reads CSVDISGMNTEAFF. CDR3 nucleotide sequence: TGCAGCGTTGACATCTCAGGCATGAACACTGAAGCTTTCTTT. Full variable domain (outside the CDR3, taken from reference TRBV29-1 and TRBJ1-1): SAVISQKPSRDICQRGTSLTIQCQVDSQVTMMFWYRQQPGQSLTLIATANQGSEATYESGFVIDKFPISRPNLTFSTLTVSNMSPEDSSIYLCSVDISGMNTEAFFGQGTRLTVV.

This clonotype came up a few times. The chain carries TRBV13 and TRBJ1-3; weak D call: TRBD1 (5 bases). V was pared by 2 bases and J by 0 bases, with 17 bases between. The germline CDR1 and CDR2 sequences are PRHDT and FYEKMQ (reference sequence). The CDR3 loop spans 18 amino acids. CDR3 nucleotide sequence: TGTGCCAGCAGCTTATGGTTCGGGGGAGAGTCCTCTGGAAACACCATATATTTT. Protein: CASSLWFGGESSGNTIYF.

The V call is TRBV5-1, the J call TRBJ2-1; D might be TRBD2 (6 bases). The V gene lost 3 bases and the J gene lost 7 bases, with 11 bases spanning the gap. The germline gives CDR1 SGHRS, CDR2 YFSETQ. The CDR3 covers 13 residues. CDR3 region: CASSWNGGNEQFF. CDR3 in DNA: TGCGCCAGCAGCTGGAACGGGGGTAATGAGCAGTTCTTC.

This clonotype was detected a few times. The chain couples TRBV20-1 to TRBJ2-1, with 9 bases fitting TRBD1. Looked up from germline, CDR1 is DFQATT and CDR2 is SNEGSKA (reference sequence). The CDR3 extends over 14 amino acids. Trimming cost V 5 bases and J 6 bases; bases outside gene matches: 8. The CDR3 is CSALPGQGFNEQFF. The CDR3 DNA is TGCAGTGCTCTCCCGGGACAGGGTTTCAATGAGCAGTTCTTC.

This chain links TRBV10-3 with TRBJ2-3; no clear D. The CDR3 length is 16 residues. Between the trimmed V and J ends, which lost 0 bases and 0 bases, there was a span of 10 bases. CDR1 and CDR2 (germline): ENHRY, SYGVKD. The CDR3 coding sequence is TGTGCCATCAGTGAGTCTCGCGGTGGAAGCACAGATACGCAGTATTTT. Amino acids: CAISESRGGSTDTQYF.

This clonotype has just a few counts. V gene TRBV10-3 combines with J gene TRBJ2-1, with 12 bases fitting TRBD2. V shed 5 bases, J shed 2 bases, and the junction held 4 bases outside the gene matches. This CDR3 has 16 residues. Germline loops: CDR1 ENHRY, CDR2 SYGVKD. The CDR3 coding sequence is TGTGCCATCAGTAACAGACTAGCGGGAGCCTACAATGAGCAGTTCTTC. Its protein is CAISNRLAGAYNEQFF.

This clonotype was seen a handful of times. Here the CDR3 reads CSARPRDLAGGFEADTQYF. The CDR3 DNA is TGCAGTGCTAGACCGCGTGACTTAGCGGGAGGATTCGAGGCAGATACGCAGTATTTT. The rearrangement joins TRBV20-1 to TRBJ2-3; TRBD2 aligns across 10 bases. V was clipped by 2 bases and J by 4 bases; unmatched bases: 18. The CDR3 extends over 19 amino acids. Germline CDR1 DFQATT, CDR2 SNEGSKA (reference sequence).

This clonotype has more than one count but fewer than ten. The chain uses TRBV6-2 or TRBV6-3 and TRBJ2-1, with D tentatively TRBD2 (5 bases). The length of the CDR3 is 13 residues. The germline V gene has CDR1 MNHEY and CDR2 SVGEGT. With 6 bases removed from V and 6 bases from J, the gap between germline ends came to 12 bases. CDR3 nucleotides: TGTGCCAGCAGCACCCTTGAGGGCAATGAGCAGTTCTTC. Translated, it gives CASSTLEGNEQFF.

V is TRBV29-1 and J is TRBJ2-2; D ambiguous. CDR3 size: 17 residues. Deletions cut 4 bases from V and 4 bases from J, with 22 bases between. CDR1 SQVTM and CDR2 ANQGSEA come from the germline V gene. The CDR3 DNA sequence: TGCAGCGTTGGTGAGGTGTGGGCTTCTAGGGCCACCGGGGAGCTGTTTTTT. Amino acid sequence: CSVGEVWASRATGELFF.

This clonotype came up many times. The chain joins TRBV7-2 to TRBJ1-4; D unclear. CDR3 length: 12 amino acids. Trimming pared 5 bases from V and 8 bases from J, leaving 9 bases between. Germline V CDR1 and CDR2: SGHTA, FQGNSA. The CDR3 region has the DNA TGTGCCAGCAGCCAGAGTGACGAAAAACTGTTTTTT. It yields the protein CASSQSDEKLFF.

This clonotype was seen a handful of times. The chain combines TRBV4-3 with TRBJ2-7; D unclear. The CDR3 is 15 residues long. Trimming removed 0 bases from V and 3 bases from J, with 12 bases in between. Germline CDR1 and CDR2: LGHNA and YSLEER. The CDR3 reads CASSQDYIPNYEQYF. The CDR3 DNA reads TGCGCCAGCAGCCAAGATTATATACCCAACTACGAGCAGTACTTC.

This clonotype has more than one count but fewer than ten. The V and J genes are TRBV24-1 and TRBJ1-2; D is ambiguous. Germline values: CDR1 KGHDR, CDR2 SFDVKD. This CDR3 is built from 14 residues. V lost 4 bases, J lost 2 bases, and 10 bases lay in between. The CDR3 nucleotides read TGTGCCACCAGTGACTCCCAACGAAACTATGGCTACACCTTC. It encodes CATSDSQRNYGYTF.

The chain couples TRBV18 to TRBJ1-4; D not certain. The CDR3 has 15 amino acids. Germline CDR1 reads KGHSH; CDR2 reads LQKENI. The V gene lost 3 bases and the J gene lost 7 bases, with 15 bases spanning the gap. The CDR3 DNA sequence: TGTGCCAGCTCACCTCGTGAATCCGTCGGTGAAAAACTGTTTTTT. Translation: CASSPRESVGEKLFF.

A few counts support this clonotype. This sequence joins TRBV12-3 or TRBV12-4 and TRBJ2-5; D not certain. The CDR3 is 15 amino acids. The V end lost 5 bases, the J end lost 1 base, and 14 bases lay between the germline ends. The CDR3 coding sequence is TGTGCCAGCAGTCCCCACCCAGACGGCCAAGAGACCCAGTACTTC. Translation: CASSPHPDGQETQYF.

Only a few counts were recorded for this clonotype. J is TRBJ1-1 and V is TRBV5-1, with TRBD1 as a possible D gene (5 bases). Trimming removed 4 bases from V and 0 bases from J, with 10 bases in between. CDR1 is SGHRS and CDR2 is YFSETQ in the germline V gene. This CDR3 comprises 14 residues. The CDR3 sequence is CASSRGTVNTEAFF. CDR3 nucleotides: TGCGCCAGCAGCCGGGGGACGGTGAACACTGAAGCTTTCTTT.

The V call is TRBV6-5, the J call TRBJ1-1; tentatively, D is TRBD1 (5 bases). Germline CDR1 MNHEY, CDR2 SVGAGI. There are 14 residues in the CDR3. V dropped 2 bases and J dropped 4 bases, with 11 bases sitting between them. CDR3 region: CASSYDSLTTEAFF. In DNA form, the CDR3 reads TGTGCCAGCAGTTACGACAGTTTGACCACTGAAGCTTTCTTT.

The V call is TRBV6-6, the J call TRBJ1-2; no clear D. Germline V gene sequence: CDR1 MNHNY, CDR2 SVGAGI (reference sequence). This CDR3 comprises 18 residues. V gave up 2 bases and J gave up 1 base, with 20 bases separating them. Written as DNA, the CDR3 is TGTGCCAGCAGTTACCTATCCGGGTGGGGAGCGCTTAACTATGGCTACACCTTC. This translates into CASSYLSGWGALNYGYTF.

This chain links TRBV5-6 with TRBJ2-3, with D tentatively TRBD1 (5 bases). This CDR3 is 15 amino acids long. Per germline, CDR1 SGHDT and CDR2 YYEEEE. Trimming stripped 0 bases from V and 2 bases from J, with 10 bases between. CDR3 nucleotide sequence: TGTGCCAGCAGCTTGGTTAGGGGATACACAGATACGCAGTATTTT. This sequence encodes CASSLVRGYTDTQYF. Combining the CDR3 with reference TRBV5-6 and TRBJ2-3 gives the whole variable domain DAGVTQSPTHLIKTRGQQVTLRCSPKSGHDTVSWYQQALGQGPQFIFQYYEEEERQRGNFPDRFSGHQFPNYSSELNVNALLLGDSALYLCASSLVRGYTDTQYFGPGTRLTVL.